The rows below give T cell receptor beta chains drawn from one sample of a study of T cell repertoires in cytomegalovirus infection. TCRdb passed the reads through MiXCR, listing each CDR3 protein once. The data contain around 350,000 distinct CDR3 sequences, roughly 18% of them singletons. Source material: PBMCs. The receptors stem from a human donor in good health (CMV status not recorded). Some clones in this sample may be carry-over from other donors' samples. Each CDR3 is given with its conserved first and last residue. The order of the fields is CDR3 length, V gene, CDR3 protein.

15,TRBV7-4,CASSAGGEGYNEQFF
12,TRBV20-1,CSARPGYNEQFF
16,TRBV7-2,CASSPGGALDGTEAFF
11,TRBV2,CASRVEVGYTF
13,TRBV7-9,CASSPKDLNEQFF
15,TRBV7-2,CASSLAPGKTYEQYF
15,TRBV6-6,CASTQEEGFNYGYTF
16,TRBV7-2,CASSLLAGIFTDTQYF
14,TRBV12-3/TRBV12-4,CASSKGGGGQPQHF
15,TRBV11-2,CASSLAGGLTDTQYF
11,TRBV6-5,CASKRTDTPYF
15,TRBV7-6,CASSLVRGRVETQYF
16,TRBV6-5,CASRSRQGPEGWEQYF
13,TRBV6-1,CASTSNYPGELFF
12,TRBV5-1,CASSLDRAGYTF
15,TRBV7-2,CASSLGSGNTGELFF
15,TRBV29-1,CSVVGGLREYYGYTF
13,TRBV7-9,CASSLGGFYEQYF
14,TRBV25-1,CASSEFDRDYGYTF
13,TRBV7-2,CASSADSLTEAFF
14,TRBV7-8,CASSSPGRARGYTF
16,TRBV5-1,CASSPPRTNARDTQYF
13,TRBV12-5,CASGLAPDGGYTF
17,TRBV11-2,CASSPMGASGGVYEQFF
14,TRBV7-2,CAGSREGRTDTQYF
14,TRBV7-2,CASAVISGPRTQYF
15,TRBV12-3/TRBV12-4,CASSLERGFDSPLHF
15,TRBV7-2,CASSRRAGFDTEAFF
13,TRBV11-2,CASSAGLQETQYF
15,TRBV27,CASSLKGQVTYEQYF
15,TRBV7-2,CASSLGSGLGTEAFF
15,TRBV4-2,CASSQGGGGYNEQFF
13,TRBV6-2/TRBV6-3,CASSPGLDSPLHF
14,TRBV7-6,CASSGTGTFDEQFF
14,TRBV12-3/TRBV12-4,CASSPPLYRYGYTF
14,TRBV6-2/TRBV6-3,CATRNWGPPGELFF
14,TRBV20-1,CSARDLGAWDTQYF
16,TRBV5-1,CASSLVLAGSTDTQYF
15,TRBV7-2,CASSLQLQLVYEQYF
17,TRBV11-2,CASLPRRSEQRNQPQHF
13,TRBV12-3/TRBV12-4,CASRASLGAEAFF
14,TRBV7-2,CASSSRGREETQYF
15,TRBV4-1,CASSQGSVANTEAFF
16,TRBV7-2,CASSLVWGAFGYGYTF
16,TRBV27,CASWTTPGHSYNEQFF
13,TRBV9,CASSVDITDTQYF
15,TRBV7-2,CASRDIRGSGTEAFF
14,TRBV9,CASSDRDSTDTQYF
13,TRBV29-1,CSVENWGSYEQYF
17,TRBV4-1,CASSFWDRALSYNEQFF
17,TRBV7-9,CASSLQGLSSGANVLTF
14,TRBV7-2,CASSADRSNTEAFF
16,TRBV19,CASSMSPGRSNQPQHF
14,TRBV20-1,CSAGILGSYNEQFF
13,TRBV7-9,CASSLSTDNEQFF